The rows below give T cell receptor beta chains drawn from one sample of a study of cytomegalovirus exposure and HLA in healthy donors. Profiled with immunoSEQ multiplex PCR; TCRdb holds only in-frame clones, not every one. Among 50,000 to 75,000 clones listed, about 80% were seen once. Sequenced: PBMCs. The receptors come from a human donor in good health. Each CDR3 is given with its conserved first and last residue. The order of the fields is clone size, D gene, J gene, V gene, CDR3 protein, CDR3 DNA. A D gene is named only where the DNA matches it firmly. Clone sizes are given selectively: once, few, many, or a class where the clone is expanded.

>NA|NA|TRBJ2-3|TRBV25-1
CASSVRETTDTQYF
TGTGCCAGCAGTGTTAGAGAGACTACAGATACGCAGTATTTT
>NA|TRBD1|TRBJ1-3|TRBV15
CATSRDRGQAGNTIYF
TGTGCCACCAGCAGAGATCGGGGACAGGCTGGAAACACCATATATTTT
>NA|NA|TRBJ2-7|TRBV4-3
CASSQDIASFTYEQYF
TGCGCCAGCAGCCAAGATATCGCCAGTTTCACCTACGAGCAGTACTTC
>NA|NA|TRBJ2-4|TRBV4-1
CASSQGVPIAKNIQYF
TGCGCCAGCAGCCAAGGAGTCCCGATAGCCAAAAACATTCAGTACTTC
>NA|TRBD1|TRBJ2-7|TRBV11-3
CASSSRGRATYEQYF
TGTGCCAGCAGCTCCAGGGGGCGAGCAACCTACGAGCAGTACTTC
>NA|NA|TRBJ2-1|TRBV10-3
CAISELGDNEQFF
TGTGCCATCAGTGAGTTAGGGGACAATGAGCAGTTCTTC
>NA|NA|TRBJ1-5|TRBV6-1
CASTETDHQPQHF
TGTGCCAGCACCGAGACAGATCATCAGCCCCAGCATTTT
>NA|NA|TRBJ2-7|TRBV5-5
CASSLGGPSYEQYF
TGTGCCAGCAGCTTGGGTGGGCCCTCCTACGAGCAGTACTTC
>NA|NA|TRBJ2-5|TRBV5-4
CASSPSIEETQYF
TGTGCCAGCAGCCCGTCGATAGAAGAGACCCAGTACTTC
>NA|TRBD1|TRBJ1-5|TRBV2
CASSELRQGPQPQHF
TGTGCCAGCAGTGAACTCCGACAGGGGCCTCAGCCCCAGCATTTT
>medium-sized|TRBD2|TRBJ2-1|TRBV6-1
CASSEYSGGSNEQFF
TGTGCCAGCAGTGAATATAGCGGGGGAAGCAATGAGCAGTTCTTC
>NA|NA|TRBJ2-7|TRBV9
CASSAGGREGYEQYF
TGTGCCAGCAGCGCCGGGGGCAGGGAGGGATACGAGCAGTACTTC
>NA|TRBD2|TRBJ2-1|TRBV4-3
CASSQDVGGGYNEQFF
TGCGCCAGCAGCCAAGATGTGGGCGGGGGCTACAATGAGCAGTTCTTC
>few|NA|TRBJ2-1|TRBV5-1
CASSLALSSYNEQFF
TGCGCCAGCAGCTTGGCCTTGAGCTCCTACAATGAGCAGTTCTTC
>NA|NA|TRBJ2-7|TRBV7-9
CASSLAQSYEQYF
TGTGCCAGCAGCTTAGCACAGTCCTACGAGCAGTACTTC
>NA|NA|TRBJ1-1|TRBV7-9
CSSSFRGTEAFF
TGTTCCAGCAGCTTTCGGGGCACTGAAGCTTTCTTT
>once|TRBD1|TRBJ2-7|TRBV28
CATSGTGGTYEQYF
TGTGCCACATCAGGGACAGGGGGAACCTACGAGCAGTACTTC
>NA|NA|TRBJ2-2|TRBV6-6
CASSYLHTGELFF
TGTGCCAGCAGTTACCTCCACACCGGGGAGCTGTTTTTT
>few|TRBD1|TRBJ1-5|TRBV7-2
CASSLGQGANQPQHF
TGTGCCAGCAGCTTAGGACAGGGGGCGAATCAGCCCCAGCATTTT
>NA|TRBD1|TRBJ1-2|TRBV5-6
CASSLPKDRGGSGYTF
TGTGCCAGCAGCTTGCCGAAAGACAGGGGAGGGTCTGGCTACACCTTC
>NA|TRBD2|TRBJ2-7|TRBV29-1
CSVGGIGLAGGPGEQYF
TGCAGCGTTGGGGGTATAGGTCTAGCGGGAGGGCCGGGGGAGCAGTACTTC
>NA|TRBD1|TRBJ2-5|TRBV18
CASSPGQGSRETQYF
TGTGCCAGCTCACCGGGACAGGGGAGTCGCGAGACCCAGTACTTC
>NA|NA|TRBJ1-4|TRBV19
CASSMRSGQTNEKLFF
TGTGCCAGTAGTATGAGGAGCGGCCAAACTAATGAAAAACTGTTTTTT
>NA|NA|TRBJ2-7|TRBV29-1
CSVAWGQKDEQYF
TGCAGCGTTGCTTGGGGACAAAAGGACGAGCAGTACTTC
>NA|TRBD2|TRBJ2-3|TRBV4-2
CASSQRLAGDLDTQYF
TGTGCCAGCAGCCAACGACTAGCGGGAGACCTGGATACGCAGTATTTT
>once|NA|TRBJ2-7|TRBV30
CAWSVQGYEQYF
TGTGCCTGGAGTGTTCAGGGTTACGAGCAGTACTTC
>NA|NA|TRBJ1-4|TRBV15
CATSSTGFSNEKLFF
TGTGCCACCAGCAGCACAGGGTTCTCAAATGAAAAACTGTTTTTT
>NA|NA|TRBJ1-3|TRBV19
CASSKGGGRNTIYF
TGTGCCAGTAGTAAGGGAGGGGGACGAAACACCATATATTTT
>NA|NA|TRBJ2-7|TRBV4-3
CASSQVYGSYEQYF
TGCGCCAGCAGCCAAGTTTACGGTTCCTACGAGCAGTACTTC
>NA|NA|TRBJ1-1|TRBV19
CASSFGEGHTEAFF
TGTGCCAGTAGTTTTGGGGAGGGGCACACTGAAGCTTTCTTT
>NA|TRBD1|TRBJ1-1|TRBV7-2
CASSSSSTGGTRDTEAFF
TGTGCCAGCAGCTCATCGTCGACAGGGGGCACCAGGGACACTGAAGCTTTCTTT
>NA|NA|TRBJ1-1|TRBV19
CASTFGGNTEAFF
TGTGCCAGTACTTTCGGGGGGAACACTGAAGCTTTCTTT
>NA|TRBD2|TRBJ2-2|TRBV11-2
CASNRRAGGDTGELFF
TGTGCCAGCAACAGACGAGCGGGAGGGGACACCGGGGAGCTGTTTTTT
>NA|TRBD1|TRBJ1-2|TRBV5-4
CASSLAPGQGGGYTF
TGTGCCAGCAGCTTGGCCCCCGGACAGGGGGGTGGCTACACCTTC
>once|TRBD1|TRBJ1-5|TRBV23-1
CASSQPPGQGSRQPQHF
TGCGCCAGCAGTCAACCTCCGGGACAGGGATCGAGGCAGCCCCAGCATTTT
>NA|TRBD2|TRBJ2-1|TRBV7-9
CASSEVRLAGSGANEQFF
TGTGCCAGCAGCGAAGTGAGGCTAGCGGGATCAGGGGCTAATGAGCAGTTCTTC
>NA|TRBD2|TRBJ2-1|TRBV9
CASSPRLAGTSYNEQFF
TGTGCCAGCAGCCCCCGACTAGCGGGGACCTCCTACAATGAGCAGTTCTTC
>NA|NA|TRBJ1-5|TRBV9
CASSVGASDNQPQHF
TGTGCCAGCAGCGTGGGGGCTAGTGACAATCAGCCCCAGCATTTT